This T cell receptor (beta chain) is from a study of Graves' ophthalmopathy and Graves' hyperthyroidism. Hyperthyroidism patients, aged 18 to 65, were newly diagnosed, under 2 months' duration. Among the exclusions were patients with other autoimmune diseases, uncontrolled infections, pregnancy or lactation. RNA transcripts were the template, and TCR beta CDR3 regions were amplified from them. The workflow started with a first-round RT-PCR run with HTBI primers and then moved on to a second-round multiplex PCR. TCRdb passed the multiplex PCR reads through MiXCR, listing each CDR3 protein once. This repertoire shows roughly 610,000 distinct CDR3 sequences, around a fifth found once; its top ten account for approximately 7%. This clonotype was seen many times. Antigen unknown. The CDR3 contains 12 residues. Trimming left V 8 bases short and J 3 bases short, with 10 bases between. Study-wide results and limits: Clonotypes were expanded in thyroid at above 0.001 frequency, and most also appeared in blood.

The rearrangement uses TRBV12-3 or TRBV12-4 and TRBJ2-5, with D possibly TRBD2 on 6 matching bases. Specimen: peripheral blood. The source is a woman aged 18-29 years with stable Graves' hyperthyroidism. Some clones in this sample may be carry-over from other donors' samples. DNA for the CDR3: TGTGCCAGCGGATGGAGGGAAGAGACCCAGTACTTC. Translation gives CASGWREETQYF.